One and the same sample provided the 27 T cell receptor beta chains below, sequenced in a study of T cells in Graves' hyperthyroidism and ophthalmopathy. TCR beta CDR3 sequences were amplified from RNA transcripts. HTBI primers were employed in a first-round RT-PCR of the TCR CDR3. TCRdb itself ran the multiplex PCR reads through MiXCR, one entry per CDR3 protein. The data show 300,000 to 500,000 distinct CDR3 sequences, about 16% seen once. The material sequenced was blood. These receptors all stem from a woman aged 30 to 39 with Graves' hyperthyroidism.

This chain uses TRBV19 with TRBJ1-1; TRBD1 matches at 7 bases. This CDR3 is 15 amino acids long. Trimming removed 1 base from V and 6 bases from J; junction bases left unmatched: 8. The germline gives CDR1 LNHDA, CDR2 SQIVND (reference sequence). The CDR3 spells CASSIGRDSWAEAFF. The CDR3 nucleotides are TGTGCCAGTAGTATAGGCCGGGACAGCTGGGCTGAAGCTTTCTTT. The complete variable domain, with remaining parts taken from reference TRBV19 and TRBJ1-1, reads DGGITQSPKYLFRKEGQNVTLSCEQNLNHDAMYWYRQDPGQGLRLIYYSQIVNDFQKGDIAEGYSVSREKKESFPLTVTSAQKNPTAFYLCASSIGRDSWAEAFFGQGTRLTVV.

As to this clonotype: A much larger clone differs from this one at a single base, so this may be a read error. The rearrangement links TRBV11-2 to TRBJ2-1; D is unclear. Germline CDR1 SGHAT, CDR2 FQNNGV. This CDR3 has 14 amino acids. The CDR3 sequence is CASSSSAREDEQLF. DNA for the CDR3: TGTGCCAGCAGCTCTTCAGCGCGTGAAGATGAGCAGCTCTTC.

This clonotype has at least ten counts. This chain joins TRBV5-1 and TRBJ2-7, with TRBD2 matching over 14 bases. The CDR3 has 18 amino acids. CDR1 and CDR2 (germline): SGHRS, YFSETQ. The V gene end was trimmed by 0 bases and the J gene end by 6 bases; junction bases not matched to a gene: 11. CDR3 nucleotides: TGCGCCAGCAGCTTGGAGACTAGCGGGAGGGCATCCGCCTTCGAGCAGTACTTC. It yields the protein CASSLETSGRASAFEQYF.

This rearrangement joins TRBV18 to TRBJ2-1; 8 bases map to TRBD2. The CDR3 runs to 16 residues. After removal of 3 bases from V and 4 bases from J, the junction contained 8 bases not matched to a gene. The germline V gene has CDR1 KGHSH and CDR2 LQKENI. The DNA of the CDR3 is TGTGCCAGCTCACCGGACAAGCGGGAGTCTTACAATGAGCAGTTCTTC. Translated, it gives CASSPDKRESYNEQFF.

The chain uses TRBV7-9 and TRBJ2-7, with no clear D. The CDR3 loop spans 13 amino acids. Germline values: CDR1 SEHNR, CDR2 FQNEAQ (reference sequence). Trimming removed 4 bases at V and 1 base at J, with 8 bases between. The CDR3 nucleotides are TGTGCCAGCAGCTCCTCAAAATCCTACGAGCAGTACTTC. Its protein product is CASSSSKSYEQYF.

This clonotype was counted at least ten times. The chain carries TRBV2 and TRBJ2-5; 10 nucleotides agree with TRBD2. This CDR3 is 15 amino acids long. Germline CDR1 reads SNHLY; CDR2 reads FYNNEI. V dropped 9 bases and J dropped 5; count of bases not matched to a gene: 12. CDR3 protein: CARGGSSGSHETQYF. DNA of the CDR3: TGTGCCAGAGGGGGATCTAGCGGGAGTCATGAGACCCAGTACTTC.

This clonotype has ten or more counts. CDR3 region: CASSFPGGGYTF. As DNA, the CDR3 is TGTGCCAGCAGTTTCCCAGGGGGTGGCTACACCTTC. This sequence joins TRBV28 and TRBJ1-2; 7 bases agree with TRBD1. V lost 3 bases to trimming and J lost 7 bases; unmatched junction nucleotides: 2. CDR1 and CDR2 from the germline V gene are MDHEN and SYDVKM. The CDR3 loop spans 12 amino acids.

Ten or more counts support this clonotype. V usage is TRBV7-3 and J usage is TRBJ2-1; 15 bases are a match to TRBD2. In germline, CDR1 is SGHTA, CDR2 FQGTGA. Trimming at V came to 0 bases and at J to 7 bases, leaving 1 base not matched to a gene. The CDR3 runs to 16 residues. CDR3 coding DNA: TGTGCCAGCAGCTTAACCGGGACTAGCGGGAGGAATGAGCAGTTCTTC. Translated: CASSLTGTSGRNEQFF.

This clonotype was seen repeatedly, ten times or more. The chain links TRBV12-3 or TRBV12-4 to TRBJ1-5; tentative D call: TRBD1 (6 bases). Trimming took 5 bases from V and 1 from J, leaving 15 bases between them. This CDR3 region has 16 residues. CDR3 residues: CASSGRGGASNQPQHF. The CDR3 bases are TGTGCCAGCAGTGGAAGGGGGGGCGCGAGCAATCAGCCCCAGCATTTT.

This clonotype occurred a few times. It may be a read error: a sequence one base away is much more abundant. V gene TRBV7-9 combines with J gene TRBJ2-5, with D unclear. Germline V gene data show CDR1 as SEHNR and CDR2 as FQNEAQ (reference sequence). CDR3 length equals 14 residues. The CDR3 region has the DNA TGTGCCAGCAGCCCCGGACGGTGGAAAGAGACCCAGTGCTTC. Protein sequence: CASSPGRWKETQCF.

This clonotype was counted only a few times. V and J are TRBV6-1 and TRBJ2-3, with TRBD2 identical over 7 bases. Trimming at V came to 7 bases and at J to 2 bases, leaving 3 bases not matched to a gene. Germline CDR1 MNHNS, CDR2 SASEGT. This CDR3 contains 13 residues. The CDR3 DNA follows: TGTGCCAGCACCCGGGAGGTCACAGATACGCAGTATTTT. It translates to CASTREVTDTQYF.

This chain connects TRBV24-1 to TRBJ2-3; 11 nucleotides line up with TRBD2. Germline CDR1 and CDR2: KGHDR and SFDVKD. The CDR3 runs 17 residues. Trimming removed 1 base from V and 0 bases from J; junction bases left unmatched: 2. The DNA for the CDR3 is TGTGCCACCAGTGATTTTGGGACTAGCGGTAGCACAGATACGCAGTATTTT. Amino acid sequence: CATSDFGTSGSTDTQYF.

The J gene is TRBJ1-5, the V gene TRBV6-2 or TRBV6-3; 7 positions agree with TRBD1. This CDR3 has 14 residues. Germline V CDR1 and CDR2: MNHEY, SVGEGT. The J segment lost 4 bases and the V segment lost 8 bases, leaving 8 bases of the junction unmatched. In DNA, the CDR3 is TGTGCCAGCTACGGGACAGCCTGGAATCAGCCCCAGCATTTT. Amino acids: CASYGTAWNQPQHF.

This clonotype has ten or more counts. This chain uses TRBV12-3 or TRBV12-4 with TRBJ2-5; maybe TRBD2 (6 bases). V was pared by 9 bases and J by 5 bases, with 19 bases between. The CDR3 covers 14 residues. Here the CDR3 DNA reads TGTGCCAGTATTGATTCGGGGGTCGCGGAGACCCAGTACTTC. Protein product: CASIDSGVAETQYF.

This clonotype was detected ten times or more. The CDR3 reads CASSDRTSGTNNEQFF. The CDR3 DNA follows: TGTGCCAGCAGCGACCGGACTAGCGGCACGAACAATGAGCAGTTCTTC. The genes are TRBV9 and TRBJ2-1; 10 bases agree with TRBD2. V was pared by 3 bases and J by 5 bases, with 8 bases of the junction left unmatched. The germline gives CDR1 SGDLS, CDR2 YYNGEE. This CDR3 region has 16 residues.

This clonotype appeared a few times. The chain is built from TRBV7-2 and TRBJ2-7; TRBD2 agrees at 11 bases. Germline values: CDR1 SGHTA, CDR2 FQGNSA. The CDR3 loop spans 15 amino acids. The ends lost 4 bases at V and 3 bases at J; junction bases unmatched: 5. CDR3 sequence reads: CASSSTSGNSYEQYF. CDR3 DNA sequence: TGTGCCAGCAGCTCGACTAGCGGGAATAGCTACGAGCAGTACTTC.

This clonotype has ten or more counts. The chain is built from TRBV3-1 and TRBJ1-1; D not certain. Trimming shortened V by 3 bases and J by 5 bases, and 13 bases separated the two germline ends. The length of the CDR3 is 14 residues. Germline lookup yields CDR1 LGHDT and CDR2 YNNKEL (reference sequence). The CDR3 bases are TGTGCCAGCAGCCATAAAGGAGGGAAGACTGAAGCTTTCTTT. It translates to CASSHKGGKTEAFF.

This clonotype was seen many times. V usage is TRBV5-1 and J usage is TRBJ2-1; D is possibly TRBD1 (8 bases). CDR3 length: 15 amino acids. The germline V and J ends were trimmed by 5 bases and 6 bases, with 18 bases remaining between them. Germline lookup yields CDR1 SGHRS and CDR2 YFSETQ. The chain's CDR3 is CASRPRTGGVNEQFF. CDR3 sequence (DNA): TGCGCCAGCAGACCCCGTACAGGGGGGGTCAATGAGCAGTTCTTC.

Points on this clonotype: Relative to the germline gene, one junction end is altered; a read error may explain this. The rearrangement uses TRBV9 and TRBJ1-5; D is undetermined. CDR1 SGDLS and CDR2 YYNGEE come from the germline V gene. This CDR3 is 15 amino acids long. The CDR3 DNA follows: TGTGCCAGCAGCCCGGAGGAAGGTGGCAATCAGCCCCGGCATTTT. It encodes CASSPEEGGNQPRHF.

The V and J genes are TRBV28 and TRBJ1-1; D might be TRBD1 (6 bases). This CDR3 comprises 16 residues. Germline V lookup: CDR1 MDHEN, CDR2 SYDVKM. V was clipped by 5 bases and J by 3 bases, with 19 bases between them. In DNA, the CDR3 is TGTGCCAGCAGTGGGGGCGGTTCGGGCTTTTACACTGAAGCTTTCTTT. This translates into CASSGGGSGFYTEAFF.

This clonotype was seen more than once but under ten times. The rearrangement links TRBV28 to TRBJ1-1; 7 bases align to TRBD1. The germline V gene has CDR1 MDHEN and CDR2 SYDVKM. The CDR3 runs 16 residues. V was pared by 5 bases and J by 0 bases, with 9 bases of the junction left unmatched. The CDR3, as DNA: TGTGCCAGCAGTCTCCCGGACAGGCAACTGAACACTGAAGCTTTCTTT. Its translation is CASSLPDRQLNTEAFF.

This clonotype was counted only a few times. The V gene is TRBV19, the J gene TRBJ1-2; tentatively, D is TRBD1 (5 bases). The V and J ends lost 5 bases and 5 bases respectively, with 21 bases between them. The length of the CDR3 is 16 residues. Germline V gives CDR1 LNHDA, CDR2 SQIVND (reference sequence). The CDR3 DNA reads TGTGCCAGTAGTGTTCTCGGGACTGTGGGAAAATATGGCTACACCTTC. This codes for CASSVLGTVGKYGYTF.

In nucleotides, the CDR3 is TGTGCCAGTATGGGGAGAACCTACAATGAGCAGTTCTTC. Encoded protein: CASMGRTYNEQFF. The chain links TRBV19 to TRBJ2-1; tentatively, D is TRBD2 (5 bases). CDR1 and CDR2 (germline): LNHDA, SQIVND (reference sequence). V was trimmed by 7 bases and J by 2 bases, leaving 9 bases between them. CDR3 length equals 13 residues.

The chain combines TRBV27 with TRBJ2-7; D gene uncertain. The CDR3 length is 14 residues. Trimming removed 0 bases from V and 3 bases from J, with 9 bases in between. CDR1 MNHEY and CDR2 SMNVEV come from the germline V gene (reference sequence). The CDR3 bases are TGTGCCAGCAGTTTATCACCTTTCTACTACGAGCAGTACTTC. Translated: CASSLSPFYYEQYF.

This clonotype was seen repeatedly, ten times or more. The CDR3, as DNA: TGCAGTGCTAGAGATCAGGGAGCGACCCAGTACTTC. This translates into CSARDQGATQYF. The V call is TRBV20-1, the J call TRBJ2-5; tentatively, D is TRBD1 or TRBD2 (5 bases each). The CDR3 spans 12 residues. The germline gives CDR1 DFQATT, CDR2 SNEGSKA (reference sequence). Between the trimmed V and J ends, which lost 0 bases and 7 bases, there was a span of 9 bases.

This clonotype was seen at least ten times. J is TRBJ1-2 and V is TRBV10-2; 7 bases line up with TRBD1. Germline assignment: CDR1 WSHSY and CDR2 SAAADI. Unmatched junction bases numbered 12, after V lost 7 bases and J lost 1 base. The CDR3 spans 16 residues. The DNA for the CDR3 is TGCGCCAGCATGGACAGGTCGCCATGGGTTAACTATGGCTACACCTTC. Translating gives CASMDRSPWVNYGYTF.

This clonotype was seen ten or more times. The rearrangement joins TRBV30 to TRBJ2-2; no clear D. V lost 0 bases, J lost 6 bases, and 5 bases lay in between. The CDR3 spans 12 residues. Looked up from germline, CDR1 is GTSNPN and CDR2 is SVGIG (reference sequence). The CDR3 is CAWSVPAGELFF. Here the CDR3 DNA reads TGTGCCTGGAGTGTACCCGCCGGGGAGCTGTTTTTT.